This record concerns one TCR beta chain sequence. The CDR3 covers 15 residues. The germline V gene encodes CDR1 SGHRS and CDR2 YFSETQ. Trimming left V 4 bases short and J 2 bases short, with 12 bases between. Sequencing used immunoSEQ multiplex PCR; TCRdb keeps in-frame clones, though not all of them. Of roughly 75,000 clones in the sample, over 90% were seen once. This sample stems from a study of OX40 agonist ivuxolimab in advanced cancers. This specimen was CD4+ or CD8+ T cells sorted from blood, taken in a trial of the OX40 agonist ivuxolimab. V usage is TRBV5-1 and J usage is TRBJ1-4; no clear D gene. The TCR comes from an adult with an advanced solid tumor such as melanoma, head and neck, liver or kidney cancer. CDR3 sequence (DNA): TGCGCCAGCAGCCCGAAGACCGCGACTAATGAAAAACTGTTTTTT. Translated: CASSPKTATNEKLFF. The full variable domain, in which reference TRBV5-1 and TRBJ1-4 provide the parts outside the CDR3, is KAGVTQTPRYLIKTRGQQVTLSCSPISGHRSVSWYQQTPGQGLQFLFEYFSETQRNKGNFPGRFSGRQFSNSRSEMNVSTLELGDSALYLCASSPKTATNEKLFFGSGTQLSVL.